The TCR beta chain described here comes from a study of cytomegalovirus exposure and HLA in healthy donors. Germline V CDR1 and CDR2: SGHTA, FQGNSA. CDR3 length equals 17 residues. V was pared by 1 base and J by 0 bases, with 14 bases between. Only in-frame clones appear in the TCRdb table, and some are missing; sequencing was by immunoSEQ multiplex PCR. The sample consists of about 220,000 clones, around 90% of them appearing once. The specimen was PBMCs. This rearrangement joins TRBV7-2 to TRBJ2-3; no firm D call. The sequence was collected from a woman younger than 30 in good health and CMV-seronegative. This CDR3 reads CASSLGLAAFSTDTQYF. The CDR3 DNA reads as TGTGCCAGCAGCTTAGGACTCGCGGCGTTTAGCACAGATACGCAGTATTTT.